These T cell receptor beta chains were read from a single sample in a study of cytomegalovirus exposure and HLA in healthy donors. Only in-frame clones appear in the TCRdb table, and some are missing; sequencing was by immunoSEQ multiplex PCR. The sample has roughly 160,000 clones, approximately 80% seen once. Sequenced material: PBMCs. The receptors were gathered from a man younger than 30 in good health and CMV-seropositive. CDR3s include the opening cysteine and the closing phenylalanine or tryptophan.

V	J	CDR3
TRBV2	TRBJ2-3	CASSEFPSGGTPSTDTQYF
TRBV6-5	TRBJ2-5	CASTPRWGGETQYF
TRBV4-1	TRBJ2-3	CASSQDLAGVSDTQYF
TRBV2	TRBJ2-5	CASRETQETQYF
TRBV27	TRBJ2-2	CASSLIRLRPGTGYTGELFF
TRBV4-1	TRBJ1-3	CASSVGQNSGNTIYF
TRBV2	TRBJ2-5	CASSGQRQETQYF
TRBV19	TRBJ2-6	CASSTGNTGAGANVLTF
TRBV19	TRBJ2-1	CASSTTGRYNEQFF
TRBV7-6	TRBJ1-3	CASSSTHSGNTIYF
TRBV5-5	TRBJ1-6	CASSTESNSPLHF
TRBV11-2	TRBJ2-1	CASSLSRMSSYNEQFF
TRBV5-1	TRBJ1-1	CASRAYQGVVTEAFF
TRBV11-2	TRBJ1-5	CASSLGTVSYQPQHF
TRBV15	TRBJ2-7	CATSRDRASGTYSYEQYF
TRBV13	TRBJ2-5	CASSLRTGEYGETQYF
TRBV19	TRBJ2-1	CASSSDRVAFF
TRBV5-1	TRBJ1-1	CASSPPGTENTEAFF
TRBV4-1	TRBJ1-4	CASSQLRDKAFEKLFF
TRBV6-5	TRBJ2-7	CASSYSVAGDYEQYF